The T cell receptor (beta chain) under discussion was sequenced for a study of cytomegalovirus exposure and HLA in healthy donors. The germline CDR1 and CDR2 sequences are MNHEY and SVGAGI. Deletions cut 2 bases from V and 4 bases from J, with 17 bases between. CDR3 length: 16 amino acids. Study results and caveats: The only immune exposure information that was available was CMV serostatus.

Details on this clone: Its antigen is unknown.

Primers: 60 Vbeta forward and 13 Jbeta reverse. The method was immunoSEQ multiplex PCR; TCRdb's version includes in-frame clones alone and lacks a portion of them. Altogether 50,000 to 70,000 clones are present, 55% to 65% being singletons, with the ten largest covering around 2.7%. This rearrangement joins TRBV6-5 to TRBJ1-1, with D possibly being TRBD1 (6 bases). Material for sequencing was PBMCs. This receptor was obtained from a man aged 25-45 years in good health and CMV-seronegative. The DNA for the CDR3 is TGTGCCAGCAGTTACCCGGCGGGGGCGGGTGTCACTGAAGCTTTCTTT. Amino acid sequence: CASSYPAGAGVTEAFF.